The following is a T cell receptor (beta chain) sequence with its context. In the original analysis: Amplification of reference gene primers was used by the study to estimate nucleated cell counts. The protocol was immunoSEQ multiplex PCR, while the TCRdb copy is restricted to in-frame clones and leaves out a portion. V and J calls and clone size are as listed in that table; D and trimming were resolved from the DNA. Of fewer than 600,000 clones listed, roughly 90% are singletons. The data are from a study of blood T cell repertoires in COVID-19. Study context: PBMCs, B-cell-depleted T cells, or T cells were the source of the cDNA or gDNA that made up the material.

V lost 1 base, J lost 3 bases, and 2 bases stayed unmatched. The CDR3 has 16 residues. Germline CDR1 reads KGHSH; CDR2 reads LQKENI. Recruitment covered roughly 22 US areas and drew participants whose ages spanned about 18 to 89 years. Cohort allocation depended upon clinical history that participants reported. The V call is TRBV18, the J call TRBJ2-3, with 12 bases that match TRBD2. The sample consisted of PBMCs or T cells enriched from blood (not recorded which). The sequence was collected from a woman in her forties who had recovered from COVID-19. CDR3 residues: CASSPLTSGRTDTQYF. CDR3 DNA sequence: TGTGCCAGCTCACCACTAACTAGCGGGAGGACAGATACGCAGTATTTT.